This TCR beta chain was sequenced in a study of T cells expressing NK-cell markers. Overall study results and limits: Over 5 donors carried dominant NKG2C+ clonotypes that made up roughly 1.0-8% of their CD8+ T cells. Expanded NKG2C+ T cell clones had unclear HCMV specificity.

Germline V lookup: CDR1 MGHRA, CDR2 YSYEKL. The CDR3 contains 18 residues. Turning to this clonotype: Its cognate antigen is unknown.

TCRdb reprocessed the 5' RACE reads, with one entry per CDR3 protein and no DNA. This sample's table reports 25,000 to 35,000 distinct CDR3 sequences. The chain combines TRBV4-1 with TRBJ2-6. The TCR was taken from a woman aged 18 to 75 in good health. The sample consisted of blood T cells: a sorted CD56 or NKG2C T cell subset, CD4+ or CD8+ T cells, or bulk PBMC T cells (not recorded which). CDR3 amino acids: CASSQVSEAYSGANVLTF.